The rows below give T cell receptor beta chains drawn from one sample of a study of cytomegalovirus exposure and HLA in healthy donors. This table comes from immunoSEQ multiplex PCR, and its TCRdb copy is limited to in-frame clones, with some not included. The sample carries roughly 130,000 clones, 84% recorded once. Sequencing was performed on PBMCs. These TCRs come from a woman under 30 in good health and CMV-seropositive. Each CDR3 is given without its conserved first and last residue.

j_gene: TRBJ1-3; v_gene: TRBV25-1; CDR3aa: ASSEETGNTIY
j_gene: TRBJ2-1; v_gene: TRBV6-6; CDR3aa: ASSYDSLDEQF
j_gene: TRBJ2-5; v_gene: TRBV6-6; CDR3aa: ASSYREQSPSETQY
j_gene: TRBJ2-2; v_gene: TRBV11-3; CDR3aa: ASSLHSLGTGELF
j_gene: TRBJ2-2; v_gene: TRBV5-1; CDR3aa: ASSLGAHRGGTGELF
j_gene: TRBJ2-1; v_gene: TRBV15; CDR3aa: ATSTLAGAYNEQF
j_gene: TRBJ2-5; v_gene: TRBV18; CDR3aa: ASSRETQY
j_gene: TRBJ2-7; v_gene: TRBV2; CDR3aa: ASRTGTSEQY
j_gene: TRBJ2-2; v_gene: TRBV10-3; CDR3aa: AIRGSSRGRINETGELF
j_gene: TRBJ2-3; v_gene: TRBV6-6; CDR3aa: ASSQQGVTDTQY
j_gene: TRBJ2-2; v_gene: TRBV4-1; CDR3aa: ASSQEDRDTGELF
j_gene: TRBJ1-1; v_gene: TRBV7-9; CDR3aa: ASSLADRGHTEAF
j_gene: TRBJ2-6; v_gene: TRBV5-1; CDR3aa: ASSYEGYSGANVLT
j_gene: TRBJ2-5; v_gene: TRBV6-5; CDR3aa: ASSYSGGGKDQY
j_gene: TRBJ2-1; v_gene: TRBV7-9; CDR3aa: ASTSDGGWRGANNEQF
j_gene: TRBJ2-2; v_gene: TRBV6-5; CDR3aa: ASRTSMAGELF
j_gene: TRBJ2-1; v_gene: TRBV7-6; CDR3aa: ASSLAGGLDEQF
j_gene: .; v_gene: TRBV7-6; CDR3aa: ASSRDRGPSYEQY
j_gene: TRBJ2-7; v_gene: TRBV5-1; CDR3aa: ASSLGQKDEQY
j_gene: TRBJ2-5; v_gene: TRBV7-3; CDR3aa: ASSRAGGETQY
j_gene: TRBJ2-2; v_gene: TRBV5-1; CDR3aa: ASSPLTGELF
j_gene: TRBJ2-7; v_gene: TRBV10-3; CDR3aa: ATRGGIPYEQY
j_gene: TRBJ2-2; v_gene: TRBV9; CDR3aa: ASSVSLAGNTGELF
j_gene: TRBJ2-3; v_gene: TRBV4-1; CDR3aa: ASSPLLGTDTQY
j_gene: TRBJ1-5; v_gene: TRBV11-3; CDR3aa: ASRRGGQGPHNQPQH
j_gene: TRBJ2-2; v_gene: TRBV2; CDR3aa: ATLLAGGLNTGELF
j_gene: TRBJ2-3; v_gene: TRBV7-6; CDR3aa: ASSQEGGAQDTQY
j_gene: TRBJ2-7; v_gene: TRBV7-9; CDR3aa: ASSSLDIYEQY
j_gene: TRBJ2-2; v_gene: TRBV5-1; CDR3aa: ASSLAGGTGELF
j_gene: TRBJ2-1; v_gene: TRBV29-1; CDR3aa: SGNRDTGYNEQF
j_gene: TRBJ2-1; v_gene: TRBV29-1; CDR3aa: SGREGEQF
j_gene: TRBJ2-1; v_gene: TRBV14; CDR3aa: ASSPPTTGALRNEQF
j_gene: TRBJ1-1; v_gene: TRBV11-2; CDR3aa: ASSPVTGMAEAF
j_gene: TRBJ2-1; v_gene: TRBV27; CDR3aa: ASRSGGLAGAYNEQF
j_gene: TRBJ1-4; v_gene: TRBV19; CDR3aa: ASNRRGQGATNEKLF
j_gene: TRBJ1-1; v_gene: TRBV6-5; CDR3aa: ASNRGNTEAF
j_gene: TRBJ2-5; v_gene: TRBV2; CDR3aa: ATGLSETQY
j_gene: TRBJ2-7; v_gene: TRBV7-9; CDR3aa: ASSLLQGIYEQY
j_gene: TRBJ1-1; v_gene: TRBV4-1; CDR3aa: ASSQATTGGPNTEAF
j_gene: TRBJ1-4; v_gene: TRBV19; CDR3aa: ASREGVATNEKLF
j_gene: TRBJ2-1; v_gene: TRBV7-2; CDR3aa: ASSLGGGRAEEQF
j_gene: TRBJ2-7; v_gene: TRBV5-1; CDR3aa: ASSWTGFDEQY
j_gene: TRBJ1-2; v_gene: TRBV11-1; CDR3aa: ASSLETGFGYT
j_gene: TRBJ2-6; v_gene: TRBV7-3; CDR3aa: ASSLDSSGANVLT
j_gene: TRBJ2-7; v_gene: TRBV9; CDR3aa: ASSTTGASYEQY
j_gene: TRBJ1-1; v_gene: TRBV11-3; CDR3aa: ASSSRDRDTEAF
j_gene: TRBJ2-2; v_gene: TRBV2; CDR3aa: ASSVRLAVPKENTGELF
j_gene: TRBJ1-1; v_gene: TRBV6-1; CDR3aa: ATGTVRTEAF
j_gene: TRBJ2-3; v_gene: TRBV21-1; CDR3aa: ASSKDEPWRGYRTDTQY
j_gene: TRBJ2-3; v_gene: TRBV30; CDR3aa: AWSVEAGEDTQY
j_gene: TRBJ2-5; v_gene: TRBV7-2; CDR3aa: ASSPLWTSGGPETQY